The present T cell receptor (beta chain) was sequenced within a study of human T cells and chemical hapten exposure. Study-wide results and limits: Versus controls, significantly more large CDR3 similarity clusters arose from expanded TCRs.

Per germline, CDR1 SEHNR and CDR2 FQNEAQ (reference sequence). V shed 4 bases and J 3 bases; nucleotides not matched to a gene: 0. This CDR3 has 12 residues. TCRdb re-called the RACE reads with MiXCR, one entry per CDR3 protein. This table holds tens of thousands of distinct CDR3 sequences, approximately 10% found once. Ten or more counts support this clonotype. Antigen unknown. The time point was: patch test 2, 6 weeks after DPC sensitization. Regarding treatment: therapeutic diphenylcyclopropenone sensitization with weekly scalp DPC. It was unfractionated whole blood from which total RNA was extracted.

The chain is built from TRBV7-9 and TRBJ2-7; the match to TRBD1 covers 7 bases. This TCR came from a woman aged 25 to 45 with alopecia areata. Some clones in this sample may be carry-over from other donors' samples. The sample here was whole blood, taken in connection with sensitization to the hapten diphenylcyclopropenone (DPC). The CDR3 spells CASSWDSYEQYF. The CDR3 region has the DNA TGTGCCAGCAGCTGGGACAGCTACGAGCAGTACTTC. Looking up the rest from reference TRBV7-9 and TRBJ2-7 gives the full variable domain: DTGVSQNPRHKITKRGQNVTFRCDPISEHNRLYWYRQTLGQGPEFLTYFQNEAQLEKSRLLSDRFSAERPKGSFSTLEIQRTEQGDSAMYLCASSWDSYEQYFGPGTRLTVT.